This T cell receptor beta chain was documented in a study of CD8+CD57+ T cells in acquired aplastic anemia. For the study at large: Sorted CD4+ plus CD8+ cells gave DNA averaging 3.2 ug.

Concerning this clonotype itself: What it binds is not known. A much larger clone is a single base away; this may be a read error.

Study-wide results and limits: Patients showed no significant difference from controls in CD8+ Simpson's diversity. Patients and controls shared twenty-nine CD8+ CDR3 sequences.

Profiles of TCR beta VDJ and CDR3 were generated from a genomic DNA template. TCRdb passed the reads through MiXCR, listing each CDR3 protein once. The data show 250,000 or so distinct CDR3 sequences, around 45% seen once. It was patients with CD8+CD57+ cell expansion by flow cytometry who were chosen for sequencing. The patients, all of them, had severe acquired aplastic anemia. Specimen: sorted CD4+, CD8+, or CD8+CD57+ T cells (not recorded which) from PBMCs. The source is a human donor with aplastic anemia.

CDR3 DNA sequence: TGTGCCGGCAGTTTCGGAGTTAATGAGCAGTTCTTC. This encodes CAGSFGVNEQFF. The V and J genes are TRBV12-3 or TRBV12-4 and TRBJ2-1; D gene uncertain. The CDR3 sequence is 12 residues long.